Listed below are T cell receptor beta chains from one sample, sequenced in a study of Ad26.COV2.S vaccination and SARS-CoV-2 variants. Profiling relied on immunoSEQ multiplex PCR, and the TCRdb table lists in-frame clones only, not all of them. The repertoire holds roughly 700,000 clones, with approximately 88% as singletons. This material consisted of peripheral blood, taken in a trial of Ad26.COV2.S vaccine versus placebo. All receptors derive from a person aged 18-65 years who received the Ad26.COV2.S COVID-19 vaccine or a placebo. Both conserved end residues are trimmed from each CDR3. The order of the fields is V gene, CDR3 protein.

v_gene: TRBV6-5
CDR3aa: ASTPRRARPYEQY

v_gene: TRBV29-1
CDR3aa: SVRGKPGVEAF

v_gene: TRBV7-8
CDR3aa: ASSLVAPSSYNSPLH

v_gene: TRBV6-5
CDR3aa: ASSYSGQSYGYT

v_gene: TRBV6-6
CDR3aa: AFRGQGAFGYT

v_gene: TRBV10-3
CDR3aa: AIRLAGEDTQY

v_gene: TRBV13
CDR3aa: ASSSGLAGVATGELF

v_gene: TRBV5-8
CDR3aa: ASSLAVLTVSNQPQH

v_gene: TRBV27
CDR3aa: ASSPGTSNEQF

v_gene: TRBV27
CDR3aa: ASSNGQVDQPQH

v_gene: TRBV6-6
CDR3aa: ASSGQGSNEQF

v_gene: TRBV24-1
CDR3aa: ATSDPGQGAYGYT

v_gene: TRBV24-1
CDR3aa: ATRGQGGDTQY

v_gene: TRBV9
CDR3aa: ASSSRAGGDNEQF

v_gene: TRBV7-9
CDR3aa: ASGPTVLYEQY

v_gene: TRBV16
CDR3aa: ASSQSGNTEAF